One and the same sample provided the 23 T cell receptor beta chains below, sequenced in a study of T cell responses to AZD1222 COVID-19 vaccine. Assay used: immunoSEQ multiplex PCR; TCRdb lists only in-frame clones, some missing. The profile shows roughly 150,000 clones, approximately 90% of them singletons. The sample was peripheral blood, taken on day 0 of AZD1222 vaccination. These receptors came from an adult in good health.

The chain links TRBV27 to TRBJ2-5; 13 nucleotides agree with TRBD2. The CDR3 runs 15 residues. With 6 bases clipped from V and 6 bases from J, the junction kept 7 bases outside the gene matches. Germline V gene data show CDR1 as MNHEY and CDR2 as SMNVEV (reference sequence). The CDR3 reads CASRPTSGGPQTQYF. Here the CDR3 DNA reads TGTGCCAGCAGACCGACTAGCGGGGGGCCCCAGACCCAGTACTTC.

The V and J genes are TRBV5-8 and TRBJ1-1; possible D gene TRBD1, 6 bases. With 2 bases removed from V and 2 bases from J, the gap between germline ends came to 16 bases. Germline CDR1 is SGHTS and CDR2 is YDEGEE. The CDR3 runs to 16 residues. CDR3 bases: TGTGCCAGCAGCTTTTTCACAGGGACCCTTAACACTGAAGCTTTCTTT. As protein: CASSFFTGTLNTEAFF.

The chain has TRBV7-9 and TRBJ2-1, with 8 positions matching TRBD1. Germline V gives CDR1 SEHNR, CDR2 FQNEAQ (reference sequence). CDR3 length: 15 amino acids. With V trimmed by 3 bases and J by 6 bases, 7 bases remained unmatched. CDR3 protein: CASSLTGEISNEQFF. The DNA for the CDR3 is TGTGCCAGCAGCTTGACAGGGGAAATTTCCAATGAGCAGTTCTTC.

Regarding this clone: One end of the junction fails to match germline, which may point to a read error. V is TRBV7-7 and J is TRBJ1-3; D remains ambiguous. Germline V gene lookup returns CDR1 SSHAT and CDR2 FNYEAQ (reference sequence). CDR3 size: 16 residues. The CDR3 here is CASSLDGGVSGNTIYF. CDR3 bases: TGTGCTAGCAGCTTAGACGGCGGTGTATCTGGAAACACCATATATTTT.

J is TRBJ2-1 and V is TRBV5-6; 7 nucleotides align to TRBD1. Trimming at V came to 4 bases and at J to 6 bases, leaving 7 bases not matched to a gene. The V gene's germline CDR1 is SGHDT and CDR2 YYEEEE. CDR3 length equals 14 residues. CDR3 amino acids: CASSGADRINEQFF. CDR3 DNA: TGTGCCAGCAGCGGGGCGGACAGGATCAATGAGCAGTTCTTC.

The V gene is TRBV28, the J gene TRBJ1-1; perhaps TRBD1 as D (6 bases). The CDR3 totals 15 residues. V was trimmed by 5 bases and J by 4 bases, leaving 17 bases between them. CDR1 is MDHEN, CDR2 SYDVKM, per germline. The CDR3 loop is CASSVFDRSSTEAFF. CDR3 nucleotides: TGTGCCAGCAGTGTTTTCGACAGGTCCAGCACTGAAGCTTTCTTT.

The V gene is TRBV15, the J gene TRBJ2-5; 7 positions match TRBD1. This CDR3 comprises 15 residues. The V gene end was trimmed by 1 base and the J gene end by 1 base; junction bases not matched to a gene: 3. From germline, CDR1 is LNHNV and CDR2 YYDKDF (reference sequence). The CDR3 region is CATSRGHRGQETQYF. The DNA of the CDR3 is TGTGCCACCAGCAGAGGGCACAGGGGCCAAGAGACCCAGTACTTC.

The sample holds one count of this clone. This chain links TRBV18 with TRBJ2-6; D possibly uses TRBD1 or TRBD2 (5 bases each). Germline values: CDR1 KGHSH, CDR2 LQKENI. The CDR3 is 15 amino acids. The V end was cut by 3 bases, the J end by 3 bases, with 9 bases between. CDR3 sequence: CASSPGAGGANVLTF. The CDR3 nucleotides are TGTGCCAGCTCACCCGGGGCTGGTGGGGCCAACGTCCTGACTTTC.

As regards this clone: A much larger clone differs from this one at a single base, so this may be a read error. V and J are TRBV25-1 and TRBJ1-6, with a tentative D call TRBD1 (5 bases). Germline-derived CDR1 and CDR2 are MGHDK and SYGVNS. V lost 3 bases, J lost 5 bases, and 5 bases lay in between. This CDR3 region has 13 residues. CDR3 coding DNA: TGTGCCAGCAGTGACAGGGATAATTCACCCCTCCACTTT. It encodes CASSDRDNSPLHF.

The sample holds one count of this clone. V and J are TRBV5-4 and TRBJ1-2; the match to TRBD1 covers 7 bases. Unmatched junction bases numbered 4, after V lost 0 bases and J lost 5 bases. CDR1 and CDR2 (germline): SGHNT, YYREEE (reference sequence). The CDR3 consists of 14 residues. In DNA, the CDR3 is TGTGCCAGCAGCTTGGACAGGGGAGAATATGGCTACACCTTC. It encodes CASSLDRGEYGYTF.

This clone has more than one count but fewer than ten. The chain has TRBV13 and TRBJ2-3; D is possibly TRBD2 (6 bases). Germline loops: CDR1 PRHDT, CDR2 FYEKMQ (reference sequence). CDR3 length equals 15 residues. Trimming pared 3 bases from V and 0 bases from J, leaving 10 bases between. The CDR3 region has the DNA TGTGCCAGCAGCTTTCAAGGGACTAGCACAGATACGCAGTATTTT. Translating gives CASSFQGTSTDTQYF.

The chain carries TRBV4-1 and TRBJ2-2, with D uncertain. Germline V gives CDR1 MGHRA, CDR2 YSYEKL. Trimming took 0 bases from V and 6 from J, leaving 17 bases between them. The CDR3 covers 17 residues. In nucleotides, the CDR3 is TGCGCCAGCAGCCAAGACTTGGCTTCCGGATCCCCCGGGGAGCTGTTTTTT. It specifies CASSQDLASGSPGELFF.

This clone was detected once. J is TRBJ1-5 and V is TRBV18, with TRBD1 matching over 7 bases. Per the germline V gene, CDR1 is KGHSH and CDR2 is LQKENI. The CDR3 spans 15 residues. Trimming removed 5 bases from V and 4 bases from J; junction bases left unmatched: 8. CDR3 sequence (DNA): TGTGCCAGCTCAGAGACAGGGACGAATAATCAGCCCCAGCATTTT. Translated: CASSETGTNNQPQHF.

This chain joins TRBV10-3 and TRBJ1-3; D remains ambiguous. Between the trimmed V and J ends, which lost 3 bases and 2 bases, there was a span of 2 bases. This CDR3 is 12 amino acids long. The V gene's germline CDR1 is ENHRY and CDR2 SYGVKD. The CDR3 region has the DNA TGTGCCATCAGTGAACCTGGAAACACCATATATTTT. Protein sequence: CAISEPGNTIYF.

J is TRBJ2-7 and V is TRBV11-3; D uncertain. CDR1 is SGHNT, CDR2 YENEEA, per germline. The V end lost 5 bases, the J end lost 1 base, and 15 bases lay between the germline ends. The CDR3 consists of 15 residues. Here the CDR3 DNA reads TGTGCCAGCAGCCCAAGTAGGGAAGGTTCCTACGAGCAGTACTTC. It codes for CASSPSREGSYEQYF.

The V call is TRBV28, the J call TRBJ1-2, with D maybe TRBD1 (6 bases). Trimming removed 1 base from V and 4 bases from J, with 16 bases in between. This CDR3 comprises 16 residues. CDR1 is MDHEN and CDR2 is SYDVKM in the germline V gene. Here the CDR3 DNA reads TGTGCCAGCAGTTTATCTTTTCCGGGGGGGCCCTATGGCTACACCTTC. Amino acid sequence: CASSLSFPGGPYGYTF.

The chain recombines TRBV3-1 (or the pseudogene TRBV3-2) with TRBJ2-7, with a possible D match to TRBD2 (6 bases). V shed 4 bases and J shed 1 base, with 11 bases lying between them. Germline lookup yields CDR1 LGHDT and CDR2 YNNKEL (reference sequence). CDR3 length equals 14 residues. The CDR3 DNA sequence: TGTGCCAGCAGCCCCCCGGGGGTGTCCTACGAGCAGTACTTC. The encoded protein is CASSPPGVSYEQYF.

The chain joins TRBV5-4 to TRBJ2-2; D is possibly TRBD2 (5 bases). The CDR3 length is 13 residues. Deletions cut 5 bases from V and 5 bases from J, with 10 bases between. Germline-derived CDR1 and CDR2 are SGHNT and YYREEE (reference sequence). The CDR3 DNA follows: TGTGCCAGCAGTCGAGGGCTAACCGGGGAGCTGTTTTTT. Translating gives CASSRGLTGELFF.

The chain recombines TRBV28 with TRBJ2-1; a weak D match, TRBD2 (7 bases). V shed 4 bases and J shed 0 bases, with 13 bases lying between them. Germline CDR1 and CDR2: MDHEN and SYDVKM. The CDR3 runs 16 residues. CDR3 residues: CASSSRGASSYNEQFF. The DNA for the CDR3 is TGTGCCAGCAGTTCTCGGGGGGCAAGCTCCTACAATGAGCAGTTCTTC.

This chain uses TRBV6-2 or TRBV6-3 with TRBJ2-7; perhaps D is TRBD1 or TRBD2 (6 bases each). Germline V lookup: CDR1 MNHEY, CDR2 SVGEGT. V lost 0 bases, J lost 1 base, and 19 bases lay in between. The CDR3 covers 18 residues. The CDR3 nucleotides are TGTGCCAGCAGTTACTCGATTGGGGGGCGTATCCATTCCTACGAGCAGTACGTC. Protein sequence: CASSYSIGGRIHSYEQYV.

The chain is built from TRBV4-1 and TRBJ2-5, with D perhaps matching TRBD2 (6 bases). Between the trimmed V and J ends, which lost 4 bases and 7 bases, there was a span of 19 bases. The CDR3 has 15 amino acids. The germline gives CDR1 MGHRA, CDR2 YSYEKL. CDR3 bases: TGCGCCAGCAGCCCGTTGGCGATGATAGCGGTGACCCAGTACTTC. Translation gives CASSPLAMIAVTQYF.

The rearrangement uses TRBV5-1 and TRBJ2-7; possibly TRBD1 or TRBD2 for D (5 bases each). The CDR3 runs to 13 residues. V lost 0 bases, J lost 4 bases, and 8 bases lay in between. Germline V gene sequence: CDR1 SGHRS, CDR2 YFSETQ. In nucleotides, the CDR3 is TGCGCCAGCAGCTTGGGAGGGGATTACGAGCAGTACGTC. Translated: CASSLGGDYEQYV.

This rearrangement joins TRBV7-2 to TRBJ1-1, with unresolved D. The V gene lost 2 bases and the J gene lost 10 bases, with 11 bases spanning the gap. The V gene's germline CDR1 is SGHTA and CDR2 FQGNSA. This CDR3 has 12 amino acids. CDR3 bases: TGTGCCAGCAGCTTATCTGGTGGCGGAGCTTTCTTT. Its translation is CASSLSGGGAFF.